What follows describes a single T cell receptor (beta chain). The antigen is undetermined. Germline lookup yields CDR1 SGHRS and CDR2 YFSETQ. This CDR3 region has 14 residues. The data are from a study of monozygotic twins with inflammatory bowel disease. The study's findings and limits: The data gave no support to a single strong IBD-associated signal or clonotype.

From the 5' RACE reads, TCRdb lists one entry per CDR3 protein and no DNA. The sample's table shows approximately 330,000 distinct CDR3 sequences. V usage is TRBV5-1 and J usage is TRBJ1-5; TCRdb reports TRBD1, a call that lacks DNA to check it against. Sequenced sample: blood. The TCR comes from a human donor with ulcerative colitis or Crohn's disease, or a healthy co-twin of an affected twin (not recorded which). The CDR3 sequence: CASSLEGGHQPQHF. Full variable domain (rest looked up from reference TRBV5-1 and TRBJ1-5): KAGVTQTPRYLIKTRGQQVTLSCSPISGHRSVSWYQQTPGQGLQFLFEYFSETQRNKGNFPGRFSGRQFSNSRSEMNVSTLELGDSALYLCASSLEGGHQPQHFGDGTRLSIL.